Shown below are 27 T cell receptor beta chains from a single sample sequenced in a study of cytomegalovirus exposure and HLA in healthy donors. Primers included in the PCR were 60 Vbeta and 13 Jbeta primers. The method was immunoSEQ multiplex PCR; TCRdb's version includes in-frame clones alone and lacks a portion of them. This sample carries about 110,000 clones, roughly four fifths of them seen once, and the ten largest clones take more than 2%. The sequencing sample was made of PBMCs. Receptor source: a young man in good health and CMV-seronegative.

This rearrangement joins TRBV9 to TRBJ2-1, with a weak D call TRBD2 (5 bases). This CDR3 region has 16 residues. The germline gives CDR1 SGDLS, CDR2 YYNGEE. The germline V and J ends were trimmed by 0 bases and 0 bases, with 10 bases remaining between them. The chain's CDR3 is CASSVGGSSSYNEQFF. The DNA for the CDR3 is TGTGCCAGCAGCGTAGGCGGGTCCTCCTCCTACAATGAGCAGTTCTTC. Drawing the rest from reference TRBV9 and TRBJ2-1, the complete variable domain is DSGVTQTPKHLITATGQRVTLRCSPRSGDLSVYWYQQSLDQGLQFLIQYYNGEERAKGNILERFSAQQFPDLHSELNLSSLELGDSALYFCASSVGGSSSYNEQFFGPGTRLTVL.

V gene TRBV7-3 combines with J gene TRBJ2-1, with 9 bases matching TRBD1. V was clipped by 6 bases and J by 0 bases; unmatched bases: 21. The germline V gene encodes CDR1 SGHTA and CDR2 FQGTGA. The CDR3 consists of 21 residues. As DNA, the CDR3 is TGTGCCAGCAGATTTTACCCCGGGACAGGGACCCCAAGGATCTCCTACAATGAGCAGTTCTTC. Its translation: CASRFYPGTGTPRISYNEQFF.

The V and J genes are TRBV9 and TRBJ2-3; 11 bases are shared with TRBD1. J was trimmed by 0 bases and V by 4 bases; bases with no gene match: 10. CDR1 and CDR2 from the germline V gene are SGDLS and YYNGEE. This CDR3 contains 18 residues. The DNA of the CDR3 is TGTGCCAGCAGCACAAGGACAGGGGGCAGGGGGAGCACAGATACGCAGTATTTT. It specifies CASSTRTGGRGSTDTQYF.

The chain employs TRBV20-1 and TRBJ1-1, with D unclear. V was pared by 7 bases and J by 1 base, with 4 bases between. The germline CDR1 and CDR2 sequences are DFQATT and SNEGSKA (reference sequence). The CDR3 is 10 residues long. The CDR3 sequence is CSVRNTEAFF. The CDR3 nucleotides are TGCAGTGTTCGGAACACTGAAGCTTTCTTT.

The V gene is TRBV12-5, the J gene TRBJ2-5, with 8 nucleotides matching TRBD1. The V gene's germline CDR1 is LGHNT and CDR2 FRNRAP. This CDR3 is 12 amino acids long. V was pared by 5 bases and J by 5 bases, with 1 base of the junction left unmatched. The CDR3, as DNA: TGTGCTAGTGGTCGGGACAGGGAGACCCAGTACTTC. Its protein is CASGRDRETQYF.

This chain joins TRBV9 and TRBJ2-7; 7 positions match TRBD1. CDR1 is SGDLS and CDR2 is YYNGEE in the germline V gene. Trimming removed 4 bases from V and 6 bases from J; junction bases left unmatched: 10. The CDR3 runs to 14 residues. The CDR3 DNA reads TGTGCCAGCAGCATCGGGACAGCGCAGGCCGAGCAGTACTTC. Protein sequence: CASSIGTAQAEQYF.

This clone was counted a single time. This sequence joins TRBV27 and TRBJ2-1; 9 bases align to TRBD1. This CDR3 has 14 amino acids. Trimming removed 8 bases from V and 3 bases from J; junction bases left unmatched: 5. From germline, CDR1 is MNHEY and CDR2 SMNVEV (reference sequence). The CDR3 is CASSSGQGYNEQFF. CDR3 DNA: TGTGCCAGCTCCTCGGGACAGGGCTACAATGAGCAGTTCTTC.

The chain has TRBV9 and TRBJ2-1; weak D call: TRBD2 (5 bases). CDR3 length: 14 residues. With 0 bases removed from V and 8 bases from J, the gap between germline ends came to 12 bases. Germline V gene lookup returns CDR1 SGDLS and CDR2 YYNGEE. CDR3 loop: CASSVVPLGDEQFF. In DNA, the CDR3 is TGTGCCAGCAGCGTAGTACCCCTCGGGGATGAGCAGTTCTTC.

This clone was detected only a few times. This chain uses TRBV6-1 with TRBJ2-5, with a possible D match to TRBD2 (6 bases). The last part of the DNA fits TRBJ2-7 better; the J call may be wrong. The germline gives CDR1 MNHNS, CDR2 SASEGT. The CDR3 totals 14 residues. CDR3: CASGGRGANYEQYF. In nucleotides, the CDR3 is TGTGCCAGCGGAGGGCGGGGAGCTAACTACGAGCAGTACTTC.

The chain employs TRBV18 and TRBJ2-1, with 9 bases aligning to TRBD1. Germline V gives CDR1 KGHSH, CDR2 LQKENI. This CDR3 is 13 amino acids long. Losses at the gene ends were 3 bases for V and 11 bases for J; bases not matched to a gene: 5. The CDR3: CASSPGQGTQQFF. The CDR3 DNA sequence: TGTGCCAGCTCACCGGGACAGGGAACCCAGCAGTTCTTC.

CDR3 region: CASSDLRTGLPGDTQYF. CDR3 bases: TGTGCCAGCAGCGATCTACGGACAGGCCTCCCGGGAGATACGCAGTATTTT. This chain connects TRBV7-9 to TRBJ2-3, with TRBD1 matching 7 bases. Germline V gives CDR1 SEHNR, CDR2 FQNEAQ (reference sequence). The V and J ends lost 5 bases and 5 bases, in that order; junction bases with no gene match: 16. This CDR3 spans 17 amino acids.

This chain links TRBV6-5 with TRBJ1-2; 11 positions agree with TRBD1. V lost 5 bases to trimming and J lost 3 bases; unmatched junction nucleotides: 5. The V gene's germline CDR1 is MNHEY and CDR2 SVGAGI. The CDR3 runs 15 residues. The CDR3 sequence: CASSPRTGGDYGYTF. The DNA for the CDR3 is TGTGCCAGCAGTCCTCGGACAGGGGGCGACTATGGCTACACCTTC.

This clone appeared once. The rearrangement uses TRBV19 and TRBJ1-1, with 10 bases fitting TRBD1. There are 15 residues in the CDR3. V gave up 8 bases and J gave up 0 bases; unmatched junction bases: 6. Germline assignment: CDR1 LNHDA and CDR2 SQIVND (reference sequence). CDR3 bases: TGTGCCAGTCTGCGGGACAGGGGCATGAACACTGAAGCTTTCTTT. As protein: CASLRDRGMNTEAFF.

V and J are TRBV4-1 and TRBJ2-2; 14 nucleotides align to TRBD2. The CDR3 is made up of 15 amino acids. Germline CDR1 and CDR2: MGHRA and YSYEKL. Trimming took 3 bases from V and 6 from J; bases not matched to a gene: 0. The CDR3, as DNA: TGCGCCAGCAGCCAGGGACTAGCGGGGGCCGGGGAGCTGTTTTTT. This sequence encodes CASSQGLAGAGELFF.

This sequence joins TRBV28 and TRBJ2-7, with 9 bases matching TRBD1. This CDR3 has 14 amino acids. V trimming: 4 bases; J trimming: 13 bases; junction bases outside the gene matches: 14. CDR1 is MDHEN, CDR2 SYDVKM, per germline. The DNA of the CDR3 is TGTGCCAGCAGTTCTCTAGCCCACGGACAGGGGAAATACTTC. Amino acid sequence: CASSSLAHGQGKYF.

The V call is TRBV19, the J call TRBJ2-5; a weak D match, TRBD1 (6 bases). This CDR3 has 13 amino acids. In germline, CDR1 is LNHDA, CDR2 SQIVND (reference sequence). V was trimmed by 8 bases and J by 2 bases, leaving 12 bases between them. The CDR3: CASGRGQQETQYF. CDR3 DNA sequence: TGTGCCAGTGGAAGAGGACAGCAAGAGACCCAGTACTTC.

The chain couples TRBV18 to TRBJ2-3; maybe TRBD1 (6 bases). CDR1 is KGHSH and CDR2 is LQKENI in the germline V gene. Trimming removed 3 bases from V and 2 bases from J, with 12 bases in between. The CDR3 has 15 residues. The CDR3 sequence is CASSPRGRPTDTQYF. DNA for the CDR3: TGTGCCAGCTCACCCAGGGGAAGACCCACAGATACGCAGTATTTT.

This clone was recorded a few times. CDR3 protein: CASSQTGTLYEQYF. The DNA for the CDR3 is TGTGCCAGCAGCCAAACCGGGACACTCTACGAGCAGTACTTC. The gene calls are TRBV7-9 and TRBJ2-7, with D tentatively TRBD1 (6 bases). Germline V CDR1 and CDR2: SEHNR, FQNEAQ (reference sequence). The CDR3 runs to 14 residues. V lost 5 bases and J lost 3, with 14 bases in between.

CDR3 protein: CASSRGGQGHEQYF. The CDR3 region has the DNA TGTGCCAGCAGCAGAGGGGGACAGGGGCACGAGCAGTACTTC. The J gene is TRBJ2-7, the V gene TRBV13; 10 bases line up with TRBD1. The CDR3 sequence is 14 residues long. The V and J ends lost 5 bases and 5 bases, in that order; junction bases with no gene match: 6. The germline V gene has CDR1 PRHDT and CDR2 FYEKMQ (reference sequence). The full variable domain, with the rest looked up from reference TRBV13 and TRBJ2-7, is AAGVIQSPRHLIKEKRETATLKCYPIPRHDTVYWYQQGPGQDPQFLISFYEKMQSDKGSIPDRFSAQQFSDYHSELNMSSLELGDSALYFCASSRGGQGHEQYFGPGTRLTVT.

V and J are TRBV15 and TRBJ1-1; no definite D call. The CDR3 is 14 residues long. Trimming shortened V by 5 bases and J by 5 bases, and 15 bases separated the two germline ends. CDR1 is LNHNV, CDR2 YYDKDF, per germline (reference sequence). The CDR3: CATSLRGPGTEAFF. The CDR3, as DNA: TGTGCCACCAGCCTTCGGGGTCCGGGGACTGAAGCTTTCTTT.

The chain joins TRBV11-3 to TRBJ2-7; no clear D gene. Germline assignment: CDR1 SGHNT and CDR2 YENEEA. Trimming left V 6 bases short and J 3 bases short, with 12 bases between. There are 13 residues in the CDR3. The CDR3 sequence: CASREQLNYEQYF. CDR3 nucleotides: TGTGCCAGCAGGGAACAGTTAAACTACGAGCAGTACTTC.

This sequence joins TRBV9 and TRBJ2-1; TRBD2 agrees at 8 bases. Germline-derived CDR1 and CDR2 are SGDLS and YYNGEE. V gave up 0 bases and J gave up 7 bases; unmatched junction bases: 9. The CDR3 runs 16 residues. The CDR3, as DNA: TGTGCCAGCAGCGTAGTCCCGGGGGGGCTTGTGAATGAGCAGTTCTTC. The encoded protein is CASSVVPGGLVNEQFF.

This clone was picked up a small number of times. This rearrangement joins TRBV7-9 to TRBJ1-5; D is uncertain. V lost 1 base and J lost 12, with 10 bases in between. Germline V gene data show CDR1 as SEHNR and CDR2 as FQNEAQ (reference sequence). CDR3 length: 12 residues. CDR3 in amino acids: CASSLDYEIQHF. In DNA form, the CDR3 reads TGTGCCAGCAGCTTAGATTACGAGATCCAGCATTTT.

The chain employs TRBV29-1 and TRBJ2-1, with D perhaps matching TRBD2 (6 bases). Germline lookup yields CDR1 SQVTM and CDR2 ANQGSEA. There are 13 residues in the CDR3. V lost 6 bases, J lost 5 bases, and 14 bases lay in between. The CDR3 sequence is CSVDGDWDNEQFF. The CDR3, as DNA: TGCAGCGTCGACGGGGACTGGGACAATGAGCAGTTCTTC.

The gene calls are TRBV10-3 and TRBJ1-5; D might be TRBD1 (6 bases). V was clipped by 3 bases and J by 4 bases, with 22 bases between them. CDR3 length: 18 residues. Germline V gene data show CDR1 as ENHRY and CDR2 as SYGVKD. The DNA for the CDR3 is TGTGCCATCAGTGAACGTATCGGGGGGGGCGCGAGAAATCAGCCCCAGCATTTT. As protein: CAISERIGGGARNQPQHF.

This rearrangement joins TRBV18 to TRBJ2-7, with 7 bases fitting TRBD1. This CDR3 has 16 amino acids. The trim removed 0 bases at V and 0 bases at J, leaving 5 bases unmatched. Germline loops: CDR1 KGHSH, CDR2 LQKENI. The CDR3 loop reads CASSPPPGQPSYEQYF. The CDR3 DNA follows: TGTGCCAGCTCACCACCGCCGGGACAGCCCTCCTACGAGCAGTACTTC.

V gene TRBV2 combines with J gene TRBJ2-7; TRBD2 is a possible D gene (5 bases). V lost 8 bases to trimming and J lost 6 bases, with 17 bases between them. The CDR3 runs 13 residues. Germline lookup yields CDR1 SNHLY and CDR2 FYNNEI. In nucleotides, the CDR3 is TGTGCCAGCGTCAACCGGGCCGGAGGCGAGCAGTACTTC. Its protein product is CASVNRAGGEQYF. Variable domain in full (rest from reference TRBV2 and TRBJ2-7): EPEVTQTPSHQVTQMGQEVILRCVPISNHLYFYWYRQILGQKVEFLVSFYNNEISEKSEIFDDQFSVERPDGSNFTLKIRSTKLEDSAMYFCASVNRAGGEQYFGPGTRLTVT.